The 6 T cell receptor beta chains presented below share a single source sample, sequenced in a study of blood T cell dynamics during melanoma immunotherapy. Using immunoSEQ multiplex PCR, the repertoire was profiled, and TCRdb retains in-frame clones only, with some absent. The sample shows roughly 7,900 clones, more than 75% of them seen only once. Regarding time point: pre-treatment baseline. The source was blood, collected from a patient treated with checkpoint blockade. The receptors were gathered from a human donor with melanoma.

With regard to this clone: Other DNA sequences in this specimen translate into the identical CDR3. The rearrangement uses TRBV5-6 and TRBJ1-1, with D possibly matching TRBD1 (6 bases). The CDR3 covers 15 residues. Germline V gene data show CDR1 as SGHDT and CDR2 as YYEEEE. Trimming took off 2 bases at V and 0 bases at J, with 11 bases between the two ends. CDR3 in amino acids: CASSLGGHMNTEAFF. The DNA of the CDR3 is TGTGCCAGCAGCTTAGGGGGGCACATGAACACTGAAGCTTTCTTT.

This chain uses TRBV6-6 with TRBJ1-1; tentatively, D is TRBD1 (6 bases). The CDR3 runs 14 residues. The germline V and J ends were trimmed by 6 bases and 4 bases, with 15 bases remaining between them. From germline, CDR1 is MNHNY and CDR2 SVGAGI (reference sequence). As DNA, the CDR3 is TGTGCCAGCAGCCGGGTCGGGGGGGCCACTGAAGCTTTCTTT. It encodes CASSRVGGATEAFF.

The genes are TRBV7-3 and TRBJ1-5, with D tentatively TRBD1 (5 bases). The CDR3 runs to 14 residues. Looked up from germline, CDR1 is SGHTA and CDR2 is FQGTGA. The V gene lost 2 bases and the J gene lost 7 bases, with 12 bases spanning the gap. The CDR3 DNA reads TGTGCCAGCAGCTTAGTAGGAGGGGACCAGCCCCAGCATTTT. Protein product: CASSLVGGDQPQHF.

The chain recombines TRBV10-1 with TRBJ2-5; D is possibly TRBD2 (7 bases). This CDR3 is 15 amino acids long. Trimming removed 4 bases at V and 1 base at J, with 13 bases between. The germline gives CDR1 WNHNN, CDR2 SYGVQD (reference sequence). The CDR3 DNA sequence: TGCGCCAGCAGTGTGGGGGGGGCCTCCCAAGAGACCCAGTACTTC. Protein sequence: CASSVGGASQETQYF.

This chain connects TRBV6-6 to TRBJ2-7; 7 bases align to TRBD1. The V and J ends lost 5 bases and 3 bases, in that order; junction bases with no gene match: 4. The CDR3 extends over 13 amino acids. The germline V gene has CDR1 MNHNY and CDR2 SVGAGI (reference sequence). The CDR3 DNA reads as TGTGCCAGCAGTACCCCAGGGGGCTACGAGCAGTACTTC. Its protein is CASSTPGGYEQYF.

The rearrangement joins TRBV27 to TRBJ2-5; 8 bases match TRBD2. Trimming at V came to 5 bases and at J to 5 bases, leaving 13 bases not matched to a gene. This CDR3 comprises 16 residues. Per the germline V gene, CDR1 is MNHEY and CDR2 is SMNVEV (reference sequence). CDR3 coding DNA: TGTGCCAGCAGTCCCAGCGGGAGCAGTTGGGACGAGACCCAGTACTTC. Translation gives CASSPSGSSWDETQYF.